The entry below describes one T cell receptor (beta chain). Its antigen is unknown. Assay: immunoSEQ multiplex PCR; the TCRdb copy retains only in-frame clones and omits some. The sample lists around 49,000 clones; approximately 88% were seen once. The CDR3 length is 14 residues. V lost 3 bases to trimming and J lost 2 bases, with 10 bases between them. From germline, CDR1 is MNHEY and CDR2 SVGAGI. This sample stems from a study of graft-versus-host responses after intestinal transplantation. Study at large: Induction using anti-thymocyte globulin, followed by tacrolimus and steroids for 2 to 4 years, was given to all recipients. Study-wide findings and caveats: The study found high graft-versus-host to host-versus-graft clonal ratios in allografts of patients with graft-donor T cell macrochimerism. GvH clones were identified in recipient marrow, with some first appearing in ileum or blood.

The clonotype originates from a human donor who was the organ donor for an intestinal transplant. Sequences were derived from unstimulated CD4+ T cells sorted from spleen or lymph node cells, sampled before transplant. The chain joins TRBV6-5 to TRBJ1-2; D call uncertain. CDR3 bases: TGTGCCAGCAGTTATGAGAGGGTAAACTATGGCTACACCTTC. It is translated as CASSYERVNYGYTF.